What follows are 7 T cell receptor beta chains derived from one specimen sequenced in a study of blood T cell repertoires in COVID-19. Only in-frame clones appear in the TCRdb table, and some are missing; sequencing was by immunoSEQ multiplex PCR. Of around 330,000 clones listed, roughly nine tenths were seen once; the top ten hold 2% to 3%. What was sequenced was PBMCs or T cells enriched from blood (not recorded which). The receptors derive from a man aged 55 to 70 who had recovered from COVID-19.

This clone was recorded only once. The chain carries TRBV9 and TRBJ2-1; no definite D call. V was clipped by 3 bases and J by 4 bases, with 11 bases between them. In germline, CDR1 is SGDLS, CDR2 YYNGEE. There are 14 residues in the CDR3. The CDR3 bases are TGTGCCAGCAGCGCCCCCCCCGGGTACAATGAGCAGTTCTTC. It encodes CASSAPPGYNEQFF. The complete variable domain, with remaining parts taken from reference TRBV9 and TRBJ2-1, reads DSGVTQTPKHLITATGQRVTLRCSPRSGDLSVYWYQQSLDQGLQFLIQYYNGEERAKGNILERFSAQQFPDLHSELNLSSLELGDSALYFCASSAPPGYNEQFFGPGTRLTVL.

The chain joins TRBV28 to TRBJ1-2; TRBD1 agrees at 10 bases. Per germline, CDR1 MDHEN and CDR2 SYDVKM. The junction had 11 bases not matched to a gene; V was cut back by 5 bases and J by 2 bases. CDR3 length equals 17 residues. CDR3 loop: CASSLRGQGYSNYGYTF. The DNA of the CDR3 is TGTGCCAGCAGTCTCCGGGGACAGGGGTATTCCAACTATGGCTACACCTTC.

This CDR3 is CASSPDRFTETQYF. The CDR3 DNA reads as TGTGCCAGCAGCCCGGACAGGTTTACAGAGACCCAGTACTTC. The V call is TRBV7-8, the J call TRBJ2-5, with TRBD1 matching 7 bases. Germline lookup yields CDR1 SGHVS and CDR2 FQNEAQ. The CDR3 covers 14 residues. The V segment lost 5 bases and the J segment 4 bases; nucleotides outside the gene matches: 7.

The chain joins TRBV4-1 to TRBJ2-7; weak D call: TRBD1 (6 bases). This CDR3 has 16 residues. Trimming pared 3 bases from V and 0 bases from J, leaving 15 bases between. Germline V gives CDR1 MGHRA, CDR2 YSYEKL. The CDR3 is CASSQMTGSSSYEQYF. CDR3 sequence (DNA): TGCGCCAGCAGCCAGATGACAGGTTCAAGCTCCTACGAGCAGTACTTC.

The rearrangement links TRBV19 to TRBJ1-1, with D perhaps TRBD1 (6 bases). The CDR3 has 18 residues. Trimming took 11 bases from V and 3 from J, leaving 31 bases between them. The germline CDR1 and CDR2 sequences are LNHDA and SQIVND (reference sequence). CDR3 DNA: TGTGCCTCCCACCGGCGGGGGGCACTAGACCATGAAGACACTGAAGCTTTCTTT. This codes for CASHRRGALDHEDTEAFF.

The chain recombines TRBV15 with TRBJ1-1, with D unclear. The CDR3 spans 16 residues. Germline CDR1 reads LNHNV; CDR2 reads YYDKDF (reference sequence). V was shortened by 1 base and J by 1 base, with 13 bases between the two germline ends. The CDR3 DNA sequence: TGTGCCACCAGCAGAGTACTAGTCCCTGGGAACACTGAAGCTTTCTTT. It is translated as CATSRVLVPGNTEAFF.

This rearrangement joins TRBV6-5 to TRBJ2-5, with 9 positions matching TRBD1. The J segment lost 10 bases and the V segment lost 0 bases, leaving 12 bases of the junction unmatched. Germline V gene sequence: CDR1 MNHEY, CDR2 SVGAGI. The CDR3 consists of 16 residues. The CDR3 coding sequence is TGTGCCAGCAGTTACTCCGTCGACGGGACAGGGTCGGTCCAGTACTTC. It translates to CASSYSVDGTGSVQYF.